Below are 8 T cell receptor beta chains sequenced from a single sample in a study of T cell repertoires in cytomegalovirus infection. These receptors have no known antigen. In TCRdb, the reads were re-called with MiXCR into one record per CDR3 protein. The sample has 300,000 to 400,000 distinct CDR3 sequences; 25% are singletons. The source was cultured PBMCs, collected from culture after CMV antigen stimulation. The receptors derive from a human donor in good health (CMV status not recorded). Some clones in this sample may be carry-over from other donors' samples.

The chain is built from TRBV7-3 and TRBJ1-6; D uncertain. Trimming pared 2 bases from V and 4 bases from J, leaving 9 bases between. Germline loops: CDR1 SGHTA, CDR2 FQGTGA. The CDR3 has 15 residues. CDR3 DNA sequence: TGTGCCAGCAGCTTAGATGGTCTATATAATTCACCCCTCCACTTT. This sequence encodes CASSLDGLYNSPLHF. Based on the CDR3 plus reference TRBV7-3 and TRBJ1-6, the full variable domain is GAGVSQTPSNKVTEKGKYVELRCDPISGHTALYWYRQSLGQGPEFLIYFQGTGAADDSGLPNDRFFAVRPEGSVSTLKIQRTERGDSAVYLCASSLDGLYNSPLHFGNGTRLTVT.

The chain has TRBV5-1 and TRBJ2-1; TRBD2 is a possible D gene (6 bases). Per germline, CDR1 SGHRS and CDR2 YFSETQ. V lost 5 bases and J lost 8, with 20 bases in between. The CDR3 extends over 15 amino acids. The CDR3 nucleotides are TGCGCCAGCAGTCCCGGGGGAGTTAGGGGCGATGAGCAGTTCTTC. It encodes CASSPGGVRGDEQFF.

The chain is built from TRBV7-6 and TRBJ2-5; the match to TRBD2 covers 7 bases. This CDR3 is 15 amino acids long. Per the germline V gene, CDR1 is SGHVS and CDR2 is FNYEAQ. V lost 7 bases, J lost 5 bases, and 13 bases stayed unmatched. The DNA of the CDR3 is TGTGCCAGCACGTCTAATGCGGGAGTCCGGGAGACCCAGTACTTC. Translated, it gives CASTSNAGVRETQYF. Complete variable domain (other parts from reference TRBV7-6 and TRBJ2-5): GAGVSQSPRYKVTKRGQDVALRCDPISGHVSLYWYRQALGQGPEFLTYFNYEAQQDKSGLPNDRFSAERPEGSISTLTIQRTEQRDSAMYRCASTSNAGVRETQYFGPGTRLLVL.

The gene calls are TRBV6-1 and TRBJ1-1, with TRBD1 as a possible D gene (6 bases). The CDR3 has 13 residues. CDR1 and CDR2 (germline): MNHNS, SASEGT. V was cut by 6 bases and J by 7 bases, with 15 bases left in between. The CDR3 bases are TGTGCCAGCAGGACGACAGGAGGGCATGAAGCTTTCTTT. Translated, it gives CASRTTGGHEAFF.

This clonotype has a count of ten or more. Here the CDR3 DNA reads TGTGCCAGCACCAAAGCTAGGGGACAGGGCTACGAGCAGTACTTC. It yields the protein CASTKARGQGYEQYF. This rearrangement joins TRBV7-2 to TRBJ2-7, with TRBD1 identical over 9 bases. CDR3 size: 15 residues. With 7 bases clipped from V and 3 bases from J, the junction kept 10 bases outside the gene matches. CDR1 is SGHTA and CDR2 is FQGNSA in the germline V gene.

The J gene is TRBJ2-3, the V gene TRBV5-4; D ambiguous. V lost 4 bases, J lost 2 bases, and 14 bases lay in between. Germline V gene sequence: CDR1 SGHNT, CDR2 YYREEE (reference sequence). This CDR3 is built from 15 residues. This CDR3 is CASSPTPEITDTQYF. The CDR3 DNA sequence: TGTGCCAGCAGCCCTACCCCGGAGATCACAGATACGCAGTATTTT.

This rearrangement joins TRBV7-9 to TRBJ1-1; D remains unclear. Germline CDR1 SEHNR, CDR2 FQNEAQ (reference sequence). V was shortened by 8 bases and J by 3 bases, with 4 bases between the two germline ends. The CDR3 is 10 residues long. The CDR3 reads CASGDTEAFF. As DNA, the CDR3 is TGTGCCAGCGGGGACACTGAAGCTTTCTTT.

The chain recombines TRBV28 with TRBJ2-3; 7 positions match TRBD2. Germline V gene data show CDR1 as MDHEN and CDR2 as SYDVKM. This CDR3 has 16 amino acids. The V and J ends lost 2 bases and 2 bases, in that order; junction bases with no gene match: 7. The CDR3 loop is CASSLTTSVYTDTQYF. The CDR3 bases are TGTGCCAGCAGTTTAACTACTAGCGTATACACAGATACGCAGTATTTT.